The 20 T cell receptor beta chains listed next were all sequenced from one sample in a study of blood T cell repertoires in COVID-19. The repertoire was sequenced with immunoSEQ multiplex PCR; TCRdb's copy has only in-frame clones and lacks some. The table shows around 200,000 clones, with 85% to 90% occurring only once. Source material: PBMCs or T cells enriched from blood (not recorded which). The receptor set was obtained from a woman aged 40 to 55 with acute COVID-19.

This sequence joins TRBV28 and TRBJ1-2, with D perhaps TRBD1 (6 bases). The CDR3 loop spans 16 amino acids. Germline loops: CDR1 MDHEN, CDR2 SYDVKM. The V end was cut by 4 bases, the J end by 8 bases, with 23 bases between. The CDR3: CASSSPGQGPLMGYTF. The CDR3 DNA reads TGTGCCAGCAGTTCCCCCGGGCAGGGGCCGCTTATGGGCTACACCTTC.

J is TRBJ2-6 and V is TRBV10-3, with D uncertain. Germline CDR1 ENHRY, CDR2 SYGVKD. Trimming removed 3 bases from V and 0 bases from J, with 6 bases in between. CDR3 size: 15 residues. CDR3 coding DNA: TGTGCCATCAGTGATGTTAGCTCTGGGGCCAACGTCCTGACTTTC. Encoded protein: CAISDVSSGANVLTF.

Worth noting for this clone: Additional DNA sequences in this sample encode the identical CDR3. The V call is TRBV7-2, the J call TRBJ1-2; D may be TRBD1 (5 bases). The CDR3 totals 11 residues. The germline V gene encodes CDR1 SGHTA and CDR2 FQGNSA. V lost 10 bases and J 6 bases, leaving 12 bases between the germline ends. CDR3 DNA: TGTGCCACCTGGGGCAGACATGGCTACACCTTC. It is translated as CATWGRHGYTF.

This chain links TRBV25-1 with TRBJ2-2, with 9 nucleotides matching TRBD1. Germline CDR1 MGHDK, CDR2 SYGVNS. This CDR3 region has 17 residues. The junction had 6 bases not matched to a gene; V was cut back by 2 bases and J by 2 bases. CDR3 nucleotides: TGTGCCAGCAGTGAAAGGGGGACAGGGATAAACACCGGGGAGCTGTTTTTT. The encoded protein is CASSERGTGINTGELFF. Looking up the rest from reference TRBV25-1 and TRBJ2-2 gives the full variable domain: EADIYQTPRYLVIGTGKKITLECSQTMGHDKMYWYQQDPGMELHLIHYSYGVNSTEKGDLSSESTVSRIRTEHFPLTLESARPSHTSQYLCASSERGTGINTGELFFGEGSRLTVL.

The genes are TRBV13 and TRBJ2-3; perhaps TRBD2 as D (6 bases). Germline loops: CDR1 PRHDT, CDR2 FYEKMQ (reference sequence). Trimming took off 1 base at V and 0 bases at J, with 8 bases between the two ends. This CDR3 spans 15 amino acids. The CDR3 bases are TGTGCCAGCAGCTTAGACGGGACTAGCACAGATACGCAGTATTTT. It translates to CASSLDGTSTDTQYF.

J is TRBJ1-2 and V is TRBV5-1; D may be TRBD1 (6 bases). Germline V gene lookup returns CDR1 SGHRS and CDR2 YFSETQ. The CDR3 has 13 residues. V was trimmed by 3 bases and J by 5 bases, leaving 11 bases between them. The CDR3 bases are TGCGCCAGCAGCTGGACAGTAGAGTATGGCTACACCTTC. Protein product: CASSWTVEYGYTF.

This chain joins TRBV4-2 and TRBJ2-1; 8 bases align to TRBD2. The CDR3 is 16 residues long. CDR1 and CDR2 (germline): LGHNA, YNFKEQ. V was clipped by 1 base and J by 5 bases; unmatched bases: 7. The CDR3 is CASSQGGGTGDNEQFF. CDR3 nucleotides: TGTGCCAGCAGCCAAGGCGGGGGGACTGGGGACAATGAGCAGTTCTTC.

The chain joins TRBV6-2 or TRBV6-3 to TRBJ2-6; 7 bases are shared with TRBD1. Germline trimming cut 4 bases from V and 2 bases from J; bases unmatched to any gene: 2. Per germline, CDR1 MNHEY and CDR2 SVGEGT. This CDR3 is built from 15 residues. CDR3 amino acids: CASSFQGAGANVLTF. The CDR3 DNA sequence: TGTGCCAGCAGTTTCCAGGGGGCTGGGGCCAACGTCCTGACTTTC.

The chain links TRBV15 to TRBJ2-7; 8 positions agree with TRBD2. After removal of 5 bases from V and 0 bases from J, the junction contained 6 bases not matched to a gene. Germline CDR1 reads LNHNV; CDR2 reads YYDKDF (reference sequence). The CDR3 extends over 15 amino acids. Here the CDR3 DNA reads TGTGCCACCAGCGTGCGGGGGGACCACTCCTACGAGCAGTACTTC. Its protein product is CATSVRGDHSYEQYF.

The J gene is TRBJ2-1, the V gene TRBV10-1; weak D call: TRBD2 (6 bases). V lost 5 bases and J lost 15, with 26 bases in between. This CDR3 comprises 15 residues. Germline V CDR1 and CDR2: WNHNN, SYGVQD (reference sequence). The CDR3 protein is CASSRTRYETSHLFF. Written as DNA, the CDR3 is TGCGCCAGCAGTAGAACCCGTTACGAGACTAGTCATCTGTTCTTC.

J is TRBJ1-2 and V is TRBV4-1, with 11 bases aligning to TRBD1. This CDR3 has 13 residues. CDR1 MGHRA and CDR2 YSYEKL come from the germline V gene. J gave up 7 bases and V 3 bases, and 1 base lay outside the gene matches. CDR3 residues: CASSQDRGPGYTF. In DNA, the CDR3 is TGCGCCAGCAGCCAGGACAGGGGGCCTGGCTACACCTTC.

The chain combines TRBV6-5 with TRBJ1-1; the D gene is possibly TRBD1 (6 bases). Trimming pared 3 bases from V and 6 bases from J, leaving 17 bases between. CDR1 and CDR2 (germline): MNHEY, SVGAGI. The CDR3 has 15 residues. This chain's CDR3 is CASSYARQGQAEAFF. Here the CDR3 DNA reads TGTGCCAGCAGTTATGCGCGGCAGGGACAAGCTGAAGCTTTCTTT.

The chain links TRBV5-4 to TRBJ2-5; 14 nucleotides agree with TRBD2. Germline V gene lookup returns CDR1 SGHNT and CDR2 YYREEE (reference sequence). V was clipped by 4 bases and J by 5 bases; unmatched bases: 4. The length of the CDR3 is 15 residues. This CDR3 reads CASSRTSGGQETQYF. The CDR3, as DNA: TGTGCCAGCAGCCGGACTAGCGGGGGGCAGGAGACCCAGTACTTC.

J is TRBJ2-1 and V is TRBV29-1; D ambiguous. The CDR3 runs 10 residues. Per germline, CDR1 SQVTM and CDR2 ANQGSEA. V was shortened by 6 bases and J by 7 bases, with 7 bases between the two germline ends. The CDR3 DNA reads TGCAGCGTCGCAGGTAATGAGCAGTTCTTC. Amino acids: CSVAGNEQFF.

The chain is built from TRBV9 and TRBJ2-1, with D possibly being TRBD2 (6 bases). The CDR3 runs 19 residues. V lost 0 bases and J 5 bases, leaving 24 bases between the germline ends. Germline V gene lookup returns CDR1 SGDLS and CDR2 YYNGEE. Written as DNA, the CDR3 is TGTGCCAGCAGCGTAGAACTGGAGGGCCTGGCTAGCCAGAACAATGAGCAGTTCTTC. Amino acid sequence: CASSVELEGLASQNNEQFF.

This sequence joins TRBV9 and TRBJ1-2; TRBD1 matches 12 bases. Trimming at V came to 4 bases and at J to 6 bases, leaving 7 bases not matched to a gene. The CDR3 runs 15 residues. Germline lookup yields CDR1 SGDLS and CDR2 YYNGEE. CDR3 sequence: CASSTLGTGGNGYTF. CDR3 DNA: TGTGCCAGCAGCACTTTGGGGACAGGGGGCAATGGCTACACCTTC. Variable domain in full (rest from reference TRBV9 and TRBJ1-2): DSGVTQTPKHLITATGQRVTLRCSPRSGDLSVYWYQQSLDQGLQFLIQYYNGEERAKGNILERFSAQQFPDLHSELNLSSLELGDSALYFCASSTLGTGGNGYTFGSGTRLTVV.

The J gene is TRBJ2-5, the V gene TRBV5-6; 7 positions agree with TRBD2. Trimming cost V 4 bases and J 5 bases; bases outside gene matches: 11. The CDR3 has 15 residues. Germline CDR1 reads SGHDT; CDR2 reads YYEEEE. CDR3 sequence (DNA): TGTGCCAGCAGCGACACAGGCGGGGGACGGGAGACCCAGTACTTC. Encoded protein: CASSDTGGGRETQYF.

Concerning this clone itself: The sample has other DNA sequences that encode this CDR3 too. The genes are TRBV5-6 and TRBJ2-7; D uncertain. Germline CDR1 is SGHDT and CDR2 is YYEEEE. CDR3 length: 13 residues. V shed 1 base and J shed 2 bases, with 7 bases lying between them. CDR3 coding DNA: TGTGCCAGCAGCTTGTTGGGCACCTACGAGCAGTACTTC. Translated: CASSLLGTYEQYF.

This clone was seen a few times. This rearrangement joins TRBV6-2 or TRBV6-3 to TRBJ2-3; perhaps TRBD2 as D (5 bases). The CDR3 spans 20 residues. The germline V gene encodes CDR1 MNHEY and CDR2 SVGEGT. The V and J ends lost 2 bases and 1 base respectively, with 25 bases between them. The CDR3 spells CASSYELRVLGGRGTDTQYF. Written as DNA, the CDR3 is TGTGCCAGCAGTTACGAATTGAGGGTACTCGGAGGCCGAGGCACAGATACGCAGTATTTT.

V is TRBV12-5 and J is TRBJ1-5, with 8 bases that match TRBD1. CDR1 is LGHNT, CDR2 FRNRAP, per germline. V was clipped by 6 bases and J by 8 bases; unmatched bases: 6. The CDR3 covers 13 residues. The CDR3 reads CASGDRAGKPQHF. The CDR3 DNA reads TGTGCTAGTGGGGACAGGGCAGGTAAGCCCCAGCATTTT.